The 16 T cell receptor beta chains presented below share a single source sample, sequenced in a study of CD8 T cells in Susac syndrome. An input of roughly 0.5 to 1 ug of RNA was subjected to reverse transcription using random hexamers. Each CDR3 protein gets one entry after TCRdb re-called the immunoSEQ multiplex PCR reads with MiXCR. The sample carries over 350,000 distinct CDR3 sequences, approximately 85% recorded once. The sample comprised CD8+ T cells from PBMCs. These receptors were collected from a human donor with multiple sclerosis.

This CDR3 reads CASSNEGDIYNEQFF. CDR3 nucleotides: TGTGCCAGCAGCAACGAGGGGGACATCTACAATGAGCAGTTCTTC. The J gene is TRBJ2-1, the V gene TRBV27; D is perhaps TRBD1 (6 bases). V gave up 6 bases and J gave up 3 bases, with 15 bases separating them. The length of the CDR3 is 15 residues. The germline V gene encodes CDR1 MNHEY and CDR2 SMNVEV (reference sequence).

The rearrangement links TRBV10-1 to TRBJ1-2; 9 bases fit TRBD1. The CDR3 sequence is 14 residues long. J lost 5 bases, V lost 5 bases, and 6 bases had no gene match. The germline CDR1 and CDR2 sequences are WNHNN and SYGVQD (reference sequence). The CDR3 DNA follows: TGCGCCAGCAGTCCCTCTGGGACAGGGTATGGCTACACCTTC. It is translated as CASSPSGTGYGYTF.

The V gene is TRBV29-1, the J gene TRBJ2-7; D is possibly TRBD2 (5 bases). This CDR3 is 12 amino acids long. Trimming took off 6 bases at V and 3 bases at J, with 12 bases between the two ends. Germline CDR1 SQVTM, CDR2 ANQGSEA. The CDR3 nucleotides are TGCAGCGTGGGCCCGGGGTACTACGAGCAGTACTTC. Its protein is CSVGPGYYEQYF.

The J gene is TRBJ1-2, the V gene TRBV5-1; 8 bases match TRBD1. This CDR3 has 14 residues. Germline V gene data show CDR1 as SGHRS and CDR2 as YFSETQ. V lost 4 bases and J lost 6; bases outside the gene matches: 8. As DNA, the CDR3 is TGCGCCAGCAGCCCAGGGGGCGCAGAAGATGGCTACACCTTC. It specifies CASSPGGAEDGYTF.

The rearrangement uses TRBV15 and TRBJ2-1; TRBD1 matches at 9 bases. With V trimmed by 0 bases and J by 0 bases, 9 bases remained unmatched. The length of the CDR3 is 19 residues. Germline V CDR1 and CDR2: LNHNV, YYDKDF (reference sequence). CDR3 in amino acids: CATSRDRDRGFASYNEQFF. The DNA for the CDR3 is TGTGCCACCAGCAGAGATCGCGACAGGGGGTTTGCCTCCTACAATGAGCAGTTCTTC.

The rearrangement joins TRBV30 to TRBJ2-7; no clear D gene. The germline V and J ends were trimmed by 3 bases and 0 bases, with 9 bases remaining between them. The CDR3 extends over 13 amino acids. Germline CDR1 reads GTSNPN; CDR2 reads SVGIG (reference sequence). The CDR3 loop is CAWRAASSYEQYF. The CDR3 bases are TGTGCCTGGAGGGCAGCGAGCTCCTACGAGCAGTACTTC.

The chain uses TRBV5-1 and TRBJ1-1, with 8 bases fitting TRBD1. Per germline, CDR1 SGHRS and CDR2 YFSETQ. The CDR3 is 17 amino acids. The V gene end was trimmed by 0 bases and the J gene end by 1 base; junction bases not matched to a gene: 8. The chain's CDR3 is CASSLGWRQGANTEAFF. The DNA of the CDR3 is TGCGCCAGCAGCTTGGGGTGGCGGCAGGGGGCGAACACTGAAGCTTTCTTT.

This clonotype turned up a few times. V and J are TRBV5-6 and TRBJ2-1; D is undetermined. Germline V gene data show CDR1 as SGHDT and CDR2 as YYEEEE. CDR3 size: 14 residues. V lost 0 bases and J lost 4, with 8 bases in between. CDR3: CASSLEVEYNEQFF. The CDR3 nucleotides read TGTGCCAGCAGCTTGGAAGTGGAGTACAATGAGCAGTTCTTC.

Here the CDR3 reads CASEAATGELFF. CDR3 DNA sequence: TGTGCCAGCGAGGCAGCCACCGGGGAGCTGTTTTTT. This rearrangement joins TRBV5-6 to TRBJ2-2; unclear D gene. This CDR3 has 12 amino acids. Trimming cost V 7 bases and J 4 bases, with 8 bases left between them. CDR1 SGHDT and CDR2 YYEEEE come from the germline V gene.

This chain uses TRBV14 with TRBJ1-3; D not resolved. V was pared by 4 bases and J by 0 bases, with 10 bases between. There are 15 residues in the CDR3. Germline CDR1 and CDR2: SGHDN and FVKESK. In DNA form, the CDR3 reads TGTGCCAGCAGCCCTGACCCGAGCTCTGGAAACACCATATATTTT. It codes for CASSPDPSSGNTIYF.

As regards this clonotype: Without the conserved terminal phenylalanine or tryptophan, this CDR3 likely stems from a read error. This chain uses TRBV5-6 with TRBJ2-7; 8 bases match TRBD1. This CDR3 is 13 amino acids long. Per germline, CDR1 SGHDT and CDR2 YYEEEE. Trimming took 4 bases from V and 2 from J; bases not matched to a gene: 2. CDR3 nucleotide sequence: TGTGCCAGCAGCCTGGACAGGGCCTACGAGCAGTACCTC. Protein sequence: CASSLDRAYEQYL.

The rearrangement uses TRBV7-9 and TRBJ2-5, with TRBD2 matching over 9 bases. This CDR3 spans 16 amino acids. Germline V CDR1 and CDR2: SEHNR, FQNEAQ (reference sequence). The J segment lost 2 bases and the V segment lost 5 bases, leaving 9 bases of the junction unmatched. Written as DNA, the CDR3 is TGTGCCAGCAGCCCGACTAGCGGAAGCCTTCAAGAGACCCAGTACTTC. Its protein product is CASSPTSGSLQETQYF.

The J gene is TRBJ2-2, the V gene TRBV27; TRBD1 agrees at 7 bases. The trim removed 6 bases at V and 7 bases at J, leaving 17 bases unmatched. The CDR3 covers 17 residues. Germline loops: CDR1 MNHEY, CDR2 SMNVEV (reference sequence). The CDR3: CASSFLSGQTFSGELFF. The CDR3, as DNA: TGTGCCAGCAGCTTTTTATCGGGACAGACCTTCAGCGGGGAGCTGTTTTTT.

The chain employs TRBV20-1 and TRBJ2-1; D unclear. Trimming took off 3 bases at V and 8 bases at J, with 8 bases between the two ends. This CDR3 comprises 11 residues. Germline V gene data show CDR1 as DFQATT and CDR2 as SNEGSKA (reference sequence). The CDR3 coding sequence is TGCAGTGCTAGTCCCGAGGATGAGCAGTTCTTC. Its translation: CSASPEDEQFF.

This chain uses TRBV4-1 with TRBJ2-1; the D is unclear. The CDR3 spans 15 residues. Germline lookup yields CDR1 MGHRA and CDR2 YSYEKL. V lost 4 bases and J lost 10, with 20 bases in between. The CDR3 reads CASSLDAEGVTEQFF. The CDR3 DNA reads as TGCGCCAGCAGCCTTGACGCGGAAGGTGTGACAGAGCAGTTCTTC.

The gene calls are TRBV28 and TRBJ2-6, with D possibly TRBD1 on 6 matching bases. This CDR3 contains 16 residues. The germline CDR1 and CDR2 sequences are MDHEN and SYDVKM. Trimming removed 2 bases at V and 4 bases at J, with 12 bases between. This chain's CDR3 is CASSLGQGKGANVLTF. The CDR3 nucleotides read TGTGCCAGCAGTTTAGGTCAGGGGAAAGGGGCCAACGTCCTGACTTTC. The variable domain in full, completed from reference TRBV28 and TRBJ2-6, reads DVKVTQSSRYLVKRTGEKVFLECVQDMDHENMFWYRQDPGLGLRLIYFSYDVKMKEKGDIPEGYSVSREKKERFSLILESASTNQTSMYLCASSLGQGKGANVLTFGAGSRLTVL.